In its sample, the clone carrying this T cell receptor (beta chain) was seen a few times. Antigen specificity is unknown. TCRB transcripts that were expressed got sequenced, as all of the isolated RNA had been reverse transcribed. Some clones are missing from TCRdb's copy, which holds only in-frame ones; the method was immunoSEQ multiplex PCR. The sample has hundreds of thousands of clones, approximately 28% seen once; the top ten hold roughly 0.06%. This entry comes from a study of beta chain features in type 1 diabetes. CDR1 is GTSNPN and CDR2 is SVGIG in the germline V gene (reference sequence). The CDR3 length is 15 residues. Trimming stripped 3 bases from V and 0 bases from J, with 12 bases between. A sort by CD45RO/CCR7/CD25/CD127/CD95/CD27 yielded CD4+ naive, central memory, regulatory and stem cell-like memory cells. The authors obtained over 98% purity in all sorted populations. Whole-study results and caveats: Any role of HLA type in TCRB rearrangement remained unresolved here.

The chain joins TRBV30 to TRBJ1-3; D is undetermined. This receptor was taken from a man between 18 and 35 years old in good health. Sequenced input: naive CD4+ T cells from blood. The CDR3 DNA follows: TGTGCCTGGAGGCCAGCTCAGAGCTCTGGAAACACCATATATTTT. The encoded protein is CAWRPAQSSGNTIYF.